A selection of T cell receptor beta chains follows, all from one sample in a study of blood T cell repertoires in COVID-19. The protocol was immunoSEQ multiplex PCR, while the TCRdb copy is restricted to in-frame clones and leaves out a portion. This table has approximately 220,000 clones, approximately 90% appearing once. The sample consisted of PBMCs or T cells enriched from blood (not recorded which). The receptors were gathered from a woman aged 18-29 years in a cohort exposed to, infected with or recovered from COVID-19 (not recorded which). The CDR3 runs from the conserved cysteine through the conserved F or W. The D gene is left open where the match is weak. Clone size is shown for a subset of rows, as once, few, many or a class of expanded clone.

>TRBD1|TRBJ2-7|TRBV5-1|NA
CASSFDPDRVEKQYF
TGCGCCAGCAGCTTCGATCCCGACAGGGTCGAAAAGCAGTACTTC
>TRBD2|TRBJ2-2|TRBV7-9|NA
CWTSGGSANTGELFF
TGCTGGACTAGCGGGGGGAGCGCGAACACCGGGGAGCTGTTTTTT
>NA|TRBJ1-1|TRBV7-8|NA
CASSVQFAGVTEAFF
TGTGCCAGCAGCGTTCAATTTGCAGGGGTCACTGAAGCTTTCTTT
>NA|TRBJ2-1|TRBV7-8|NA
CASTPRGGNSYNEQFF
TGTGCCAGCACCCCGAGGGGGGGCAACTCCTACAATGAGCAGTTCTTC
>TRBD2|TRBJ2-1|TRBV20-1|NA
CSASAGTSGNEQFF
TGCAGTGCTAGTGCCGGGACTAGCGGCAATGAGCAGTTCTTC
>TRBD1|TRBJ1-1|TRBV28|once
CASSLDRGRVTEAFF
TGTGCCAGCAGTCTCGACAGGGGGCGGGTCACTGAAGCTTTCTTT
>NA|TRBJ2-5|TRBV5-5|few
CASSLAIQETQYF
TGTGCCAGCAGCTTGGCAATCCAAGAGACCCAGTACTTC
>TRBD1|TRBJ1-5|TRBV19|NA
CASSFVRGLNQPQHF
TGTGCCAGTAGTTTCGTTAGGGGGCTGAATCAGCCCCAGCATTTT
>TRBD2|TRBJ2-3|TRBV24-1|NA
CATSDFLTSGSVDTQYF
TGTGCCACCAGTGATTTCTTGACTAGCGGGAGTGTAGATACGCAGTATTTT
>NA|TRBJ2-5|TRBV10-2|NA
CASSAAQLETQYF
TGCGCCAGCAGCGCCGCGCAACTGGAGACCCAGTACTTC
>NA|TRBJ1-2|TRBV7-3|once
CASSLNPAEGYTF
TGTGCCAGCAGCTTAAACCCGGCGGAGGGCTACACCTTC
>NA|TRBJ2-1|TRBV5-1|NA
CASSNGSYNEQFF
TGCGCCAGCTCTAACGGGAGCTACAATGAGCAGTTCTTC
>NA|TRBJ2-3|TRBV6-5|once
CASGDRRELGDTQYF
TGTGCCAGCGGGGATAGGAGGGAGCTGGGAGATACGCAGTATTTT
>TRBD2|TRBJ2-1|TRBV10-2|NA
CASLWAGGNEQFF
TGCGCCAGCCTATGGGCGGGAGGCAATGAGCAGTTCTTC
>TRBD2|TRBJ2-1|TRBV7-6|NA
CASSLAGTSGSTHNEQFF
TGTGCCAGCAGCTTAGCTGGGACTAGCGGGAGCACCCACAATGAGCAGTTCTTC
>NA|TRBJ1-1|TRBV7-6|NA
CASSIEGVWNTEAFF
TGTGCCAGCAGCATAGAGGGGGTCTGGAACACTGAAGCTTTCTTT
>NA|TRBJ2-1|TRBV6-5|NA
CASQEGGKGNEQFF
TGTGCCAGTCAGGAGGGGGGGAAAGGTAATGAGCAGTTCTTC
>TRBD1|TRBJ1-1|TRBV18|NA
CASSPFDRADGIDTEAFF
TGTGCCAGCTCACCCTTCGACAGGGCGGACGGTATTGACACTGAAGCTTTCTTT
>TRBD1|TRBJ1-2|TRBV11-2|NA
CASSWGTGGGYTF
TGTGCCAGCAGCTGGGGGACAGGGGGCGGCTACACCTTC
>NA|TRBJ1-5|TRBV2|NA
CASTGNSNQPQHF
TGTGCCAGTACAGGGAATAGCAATCAGCCCCAGCATTTT
>TRBD1|TRBJ1-2|TRBV27|few
CASRSGQVSNYGYTF
TGTGCCAGCAGAAGCGGACAGGTTTCTAACTATGGCTACACCTTC
>NA|TRBJ2-2|TRBV2|few
CASFQFANTGELFF
TGTGCCAGCTTTCAGTTCGCGAACACCGGGGAGCTGTTTTTT
>TRBD1|TRBJ1-4|TRBV4-1|NA
CASSRTGPYEKLFF
TGCGCCAGCAGCCGGACAGGGCCGTATGAAAAACTGTTTTTT
>NA|TRBJ1-1|TRBV19|NA
CASSTIQKNTEAFF
TGTGCCAGTAGTACAATACAGAAGAACACTGAAGCTTTCTTT
>NA|TRBJ2-1|TRBV6-5|few
CASTRGASYNEQFF
TGTGCCAGCACGCGCGGCGCGTCCTACAATGAGCAGTTCTTC
>TRBD1|TRBJ1-5|TRBV27|NA
CASSYLGQGGQPQHF
TGTGCCAGCAGTTACCTCGGACAGGGCGGTCAGCCCCAGCATTTT
>NA|TRBJ2-2|TRBV9|NA
CASTITGELFF
TGTGCCAGCACAATCACCGGGGAGCTGTTTTTT
>TRBD1|TRBJ1-2|TRBV5-1|NA
CASSVSTGGLDGYTF
TGCGCCAGCAGCGTTTCGACAGGGGGTTTGGATGGCTACACCTTC
>NA|TRBJ2-5|TRBV3-1/TRBV3-2|NA
CASSLLGEGGQETQYF
TGTGCCAGCAGCCTGCTTGGGGAGGGGGGTCAAGAGACCCAGTACTTC
>TRBD1|TRBJ1-5|TRBV19|NA
CASSTGTGQGRQPQHF
TGTGCCAGTAGTACTGGAACGGGACAGGGGCGACAGCCCCAGCATTTT
>TRBD2|TRBJ2-3|TRBV30|NA
CAWSVGSGETDTQYF
TGTGCCTGGAGTGTAGGTAGCGGGGAGACAGATACGCAGTATTTT
>NA|TRBJ2-2|TRBV7-8|NA
CASSPPSARELFF
TGTGCCAGCAGCCCCCCGTCAGCGAGGGAGCTGTTTTTT